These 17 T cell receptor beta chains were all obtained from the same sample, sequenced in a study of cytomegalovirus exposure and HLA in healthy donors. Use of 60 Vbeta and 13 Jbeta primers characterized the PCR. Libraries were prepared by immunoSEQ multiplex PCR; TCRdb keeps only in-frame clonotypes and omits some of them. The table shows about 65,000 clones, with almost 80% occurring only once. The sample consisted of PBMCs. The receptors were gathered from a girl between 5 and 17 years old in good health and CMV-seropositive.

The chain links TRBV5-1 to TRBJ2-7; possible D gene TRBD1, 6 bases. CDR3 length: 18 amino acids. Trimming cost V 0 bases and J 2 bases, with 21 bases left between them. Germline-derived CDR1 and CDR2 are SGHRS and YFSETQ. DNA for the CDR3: TGCGCCAGCAGCTTGGTGTTACCTTGGACAGCCAAGCCCTACGAGCAGTACTTC. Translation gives CASSLVLPWTAKPYEQYF.

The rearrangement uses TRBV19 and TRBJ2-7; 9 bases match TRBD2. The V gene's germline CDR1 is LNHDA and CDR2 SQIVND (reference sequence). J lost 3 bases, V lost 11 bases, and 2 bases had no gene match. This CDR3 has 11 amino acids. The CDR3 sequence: CAPTSGYEQYF. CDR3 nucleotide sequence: TGTGCCCCGACTAGCGGCTACGAGCAGTACTTC. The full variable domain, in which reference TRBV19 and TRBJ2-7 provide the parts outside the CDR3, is DGGITQSPKYLFRKEGQNVTLSCEQNLNHDAMYWYRQDPGQGLRLIYYSQIVNDFQKGDIAEGYSVSREKKESFPLTVTSAQKNPTAFYLCAPTSGYEQYFGPGTRLTVT.

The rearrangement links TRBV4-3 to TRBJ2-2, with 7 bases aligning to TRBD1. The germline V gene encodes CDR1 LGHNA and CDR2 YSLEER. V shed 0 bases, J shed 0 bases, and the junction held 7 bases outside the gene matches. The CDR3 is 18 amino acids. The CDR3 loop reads CASSQDLPGQTNTGELFF. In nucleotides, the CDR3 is TGCGCCAGCAGCCAAGATCTCCCGGGACAGACGAACACCGGGGAGCTGTTTTTT.

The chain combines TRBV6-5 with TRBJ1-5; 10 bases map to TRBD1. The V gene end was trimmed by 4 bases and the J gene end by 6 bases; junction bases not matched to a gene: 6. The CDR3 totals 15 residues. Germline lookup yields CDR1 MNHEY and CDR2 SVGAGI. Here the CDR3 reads CASSSGQGLGQPQHF. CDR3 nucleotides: TGTGCCAGCAGTTCGGGACAGGGGTTGGGTCAGCCCCAGCATTTT.

CDR3 sequence: CASSLFIPGGSPLHF. The CDR3 nucleotides are TGTGCCAGCAGTTTATTTATCCCGGGGGGTTCACCCCTCCACTTT. The rearrangement joins TRBV27 to TRBJ1-6; D may be TRBD1 (5 bases). The CDR3 is 15 amino acids. Germline V lookup: CDR1 MNHEY, CDR2 SMNVEV (reference sequence). Trimming cost V 1 base and J 9 bases, with 13 bases left between them.

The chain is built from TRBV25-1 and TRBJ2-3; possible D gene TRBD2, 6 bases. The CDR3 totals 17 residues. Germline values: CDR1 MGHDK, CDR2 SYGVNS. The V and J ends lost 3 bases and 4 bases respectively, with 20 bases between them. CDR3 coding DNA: TGTGCCAGCAGTGACCCCCGTGGGGGGTTGGGCGCAGATACGCAGTATTTT. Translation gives CASSDPRGGLGADTQYF.

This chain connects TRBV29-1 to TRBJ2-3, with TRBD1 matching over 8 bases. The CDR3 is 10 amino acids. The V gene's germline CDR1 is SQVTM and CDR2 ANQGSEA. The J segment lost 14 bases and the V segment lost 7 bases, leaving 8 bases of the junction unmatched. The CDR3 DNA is TGCAGCGGACAGGGGTCCTCCGTGTATTTT. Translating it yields CSGQGSSVYF.

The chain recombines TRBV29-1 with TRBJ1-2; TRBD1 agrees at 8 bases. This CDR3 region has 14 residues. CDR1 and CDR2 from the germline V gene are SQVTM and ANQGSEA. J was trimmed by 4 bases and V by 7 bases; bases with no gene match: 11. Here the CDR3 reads CSAINSDRAYGYTF. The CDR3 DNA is TGCAGCGCTATCAATTCGGACAGGGCCTATGGCTACACCTTC.

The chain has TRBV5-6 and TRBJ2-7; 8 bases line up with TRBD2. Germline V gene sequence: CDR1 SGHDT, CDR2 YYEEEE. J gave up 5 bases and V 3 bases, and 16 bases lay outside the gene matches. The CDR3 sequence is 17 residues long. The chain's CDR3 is CASSSDLGVAGTHEQYF. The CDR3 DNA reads TGTGCCAGCAGCTCCGACCTCGGGGTAGCGGGAACTCACGAGCAGTACTTC.

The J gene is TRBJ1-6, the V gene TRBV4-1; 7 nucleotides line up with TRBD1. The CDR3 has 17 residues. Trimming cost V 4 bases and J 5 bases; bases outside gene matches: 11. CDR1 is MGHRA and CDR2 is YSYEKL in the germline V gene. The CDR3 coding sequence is TGCGCCAGCAGCCCCACAAAGACAGGGAGCGATAATTCACCCCTCCACTTT. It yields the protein CASSPTKTGSDNSPLHF.

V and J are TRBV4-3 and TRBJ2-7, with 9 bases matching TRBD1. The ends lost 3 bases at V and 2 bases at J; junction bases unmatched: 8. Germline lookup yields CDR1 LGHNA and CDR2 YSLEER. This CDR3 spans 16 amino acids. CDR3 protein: CASSQGGQGWPYEQYF. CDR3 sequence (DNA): TGCGCCAGCAGCCAGGGGGGACAGGGTTGGCCCTACGAGCAGTACTTC.

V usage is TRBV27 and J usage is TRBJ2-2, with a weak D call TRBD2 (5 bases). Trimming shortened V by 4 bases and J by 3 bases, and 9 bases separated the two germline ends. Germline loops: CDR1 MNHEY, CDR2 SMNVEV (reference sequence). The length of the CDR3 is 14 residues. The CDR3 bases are TGTGCCAGCAGTTCCCTAGCAGACACCGGGGAGCTGTTTTTT. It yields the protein CASSSLADTGELFF.

Here the CDR3 reads CASTLGNTEAFF. CDR3 nucleotides: TGTGCCAGTACCCTCGGGAACACTGAAGCTTTCTTT. The J gene is TRBJ1-1, the V gene TRBV19; D remains ambiguous. Germline V gene lookup returns CDR1 LNHDA and CDR2 SQIVND (reference sequence). Trimming took 7 bases from V and 1 from J, leaving 7 bases between them. The CDR3 runs 12 residues.

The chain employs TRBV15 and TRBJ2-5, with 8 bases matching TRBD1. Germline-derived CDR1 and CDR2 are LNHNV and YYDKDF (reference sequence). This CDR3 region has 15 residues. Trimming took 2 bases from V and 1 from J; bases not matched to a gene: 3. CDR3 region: CATSRYGQGQETQYF. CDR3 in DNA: TGTGCCACCAGCAGATATGGACAGGGCCAAGAGACCCAGTACTTC.

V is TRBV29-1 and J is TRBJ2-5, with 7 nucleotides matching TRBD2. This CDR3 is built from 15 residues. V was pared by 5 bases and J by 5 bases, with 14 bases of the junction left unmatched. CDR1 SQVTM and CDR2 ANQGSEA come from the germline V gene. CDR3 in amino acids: CSVSGTSITGETQYF. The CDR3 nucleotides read TGCAGCGTTAGCGGGACCTCAATCACGGGCGAGACCCAGTACTTC.

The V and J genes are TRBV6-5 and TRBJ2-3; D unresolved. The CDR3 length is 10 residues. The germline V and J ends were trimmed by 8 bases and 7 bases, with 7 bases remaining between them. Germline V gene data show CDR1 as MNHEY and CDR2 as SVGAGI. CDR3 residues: CASGSYTQYF. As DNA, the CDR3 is TGTGCCAGCGGCTCTTATACGCAGTATTTT.

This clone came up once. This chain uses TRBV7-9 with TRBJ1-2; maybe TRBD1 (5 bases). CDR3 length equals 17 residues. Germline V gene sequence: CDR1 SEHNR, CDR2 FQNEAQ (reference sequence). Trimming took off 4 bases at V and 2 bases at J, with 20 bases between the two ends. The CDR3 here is CASSYIHRISRNYGYTF. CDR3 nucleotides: TGTGCCAGCAGCTACATCCACAGGATTTCGAGGAACTATGGCTACACCTTC.